Listed below are T cell receptor beta chains from one sample, sequenced in a study of blood T cell repertoires in COVID-19. Sequenced by immunoSEQ multiplex PCR; TCRdb stores in-frame clones only, minus some. The repertoire holds hundreds of thousands of clones, approximately 89% seen once, with 1.5% to 2% in the top ten. The sequencing sample was made of peripheral blood. All receptors come from a woman aged 60-75 years who had recovered from COVID-19. CDR3s include the opening cysteine and the closing phenylalanine or tryptophan. D genes are given only for firm matches. A clone size is listed for some rows: how often the clone was seen (once, few, many), or a class if it is expanded.

V gene: TRBV10-3; D gene: TRBD2; CDR3 length: 17; J gene: TRBJ2-5; clone size: once; CDR3 protein: CAIRGTSGGPEGETQYF; CDR3 DNA: TGTGCCATCAGGGGGACTAGCGGGGGGCCGGAAGGAGAGACCCAGTACTTC
V gene: TRBV28; D gene: TRBD1; CDR3 length: 14; J gene: TRBJ1-3; clone size: .; CDR3 protein: CASTPDRAGNTIYF; CDR3 DNA: TGTGCCAGCACCCCGGACAGGGCTGGAAACACCATATATTTT
V gene: TRBV10-3; D gene: .; CDR3 length: 15; J gene: TRBJ1-4; clone size: .; CDR3 protein: CAISEAGGYNEKLFF; CDR3 DNA: TGTGCCATCAGTGAGGCGGGAGGATATAATGAAAAACTGTTTTTT
V gene: TRBV24-1; D gene: TRBD1; CDR3 length: 15; J gene: TRBJ1-5; clone size: .; CDR3 protein: CATSDGTGGDQPQHF; CDR3 DNA: TGTGCCACCAGTGATGGGACAGGGGGGGATCAGCCCCAGCATTTT
V gene: TRBV14; D gene: TRBD2; CDR3 length: 16; J gene: TRBJ2-3; clone size: .; CDR3 protein: CASSQRRGLATDTQYF; CDR3 DNA: TGTGCCAGCAGCCAAAGGCGCGGACTAGCGACAGATACGCAGTATTTT
V gene: TRBV3-1/TRBV3-2; D gene: TRBD1; CDR3 length: 16; J gene: TRBJ1-2; clone size: .; CDR3 protein: CASSQGWTGEGNGYTF; CDR3 DNA: TGTGCCAGCAGCCAAGGGTGGACAGGGGAAGGGAATGGCTACACCTTC
V gene: TRBV20-1; D gene: TRBD1; CDR3 length: 11; J gene: TRBJ1-1; clone size: .; CDR3 protein: CSARGQVGAFF; CDR3 DNA: TGCAGTGCTAGGGGACAGGTTGGAGCTTTCTTT
V gene: TRBV2; D gene: .; CDR3 length: 13; J gene: TRBJ1-5; clone size: .; CDR3 protein: CASSYGEEQPQHF; CDR3 DNA: TGTGCCAGCAGCTACGGGGAAGAACAGCCCCAGCATTTT
V gene: TRBV2; D gene: TRBD1; CDR3 length: 15; J gene: TRBJ2-7; clone size: .; CDR3 protein: CASSPRGTGSYEQYF; CDR3 DNA: TGTGCCAGCAGCCCCCGCGGGACAGGGTCCTACGAGCAGTACTTC
V gene: TRBV2; D gene: .; CDR3 length: 14; J gene: TRBJ1-6; clone size: few; CDR3 protein: CASSEVTVESPLHF; CDR3 DNA: TGTGCCAGCAGTGAAGTTACAGTGGAATCACCCCTCCACTTT
V gene: TRBV6-5; D gene: .; CDR3 length: 15; J gene: TRBJ1-1; clone size: .; CDR3 protein: CASSYPGRGGPEAFF; CDR3 DNA: TGTGCCAGCAGTTACCCCGGTCGCGGGGGCCCTGAAGCTTTCTTT
V gene: TRBV3-1/TRBV3-2; D gene: TRBD2; CDR3 length: 17; J gene: TRBJ2-4; clone size: .; CDR3 protein: CASSQDLDGGAQNIQYF; CDR3 DNA: TGTGCCAGCAGCCAAGATCTAGACGGGGGGGCCCAAAACATTCAGTACTTC
V gene: TRBV6-6; D gene: .; CDR3 length: 13; J gene: TRBJ1-2; clone size: .; CDR3 protein: CASSFTGTGGYTF; CDR3 DNA: TGTGCCAGCAGTTTTACAGGGACCGGTGGCTACACCTTC
V gene: TRBV2; D gene: .; CDR3 length: 14; J gene: TRBJ2-5; clone size: .; CDR3 protein: CASSDRTVQETQYF; CDR3 DNA: TGTGCCAGCAGTGATCGGACAGTCCAAGAGACCCAGTACTTC
V gene: TRBV29-1; D gene: TRBD1; CDR3 length: 14; J gene: TRBJ1-3; clone size: .; CDR3 protein: CSVQQGYSGNTIYF; CDR3 DNA: TGCAGCGTACAACAGGGGTACTCTGGAAACACCATATATTTT
V gene: TRBV3-1/TRBV3-2; D gene: TRBD2; CDR3 length: 16; J gene: TRBJ2-7; clone size: .; CDR3 protein: CASSHRTGGAPYEQYF; CDR3 DNA: TGTGCCAGCAGCCACCGGACGGGGGGGGCTCCCTACGAGCAGTACTTC
V gene: TRBV27; D gene: .; CDR3 length: 14; J gene: TRBJ2-5; clone size: .; CDR3 protein: CASSSQGREETQYF; CDR3 DNA: TGTGCCAGCAGTTCCCAGGGGAGGGAAGAGACCCAGTACTTC
V gene: TRBV5-1; D gene: .; CDR3 length: 15; J gene: TRBJ1-6; clone size: .; CDR3 protein: CASSLGLQGNSPLHF; CDR3 DNA: TGCGCCAGCAGCTTGGGTTTACAGGGTAATTCACCCCTCCACTTT
V gene: TRBV7-9; D gene: .; CDR3 length: 13; J gene: TRBJ2-6; clone size: once; CDR3 protein: CASTQAGANVLTF; CDR3 DNA: TGTGCCAGCACCCAGGCTGGGGCCAACGTCCTGACTTTC
V gene: TRBV4-2; D gene: .; CDR3 length: 16; J gene: TRBJ1-1; clone size: .; CDR3 protein: CASSQGIRSQGTEAFF; CDR3 DNA: TGTGCCAGCAGCCAAGGGATTCGGAGCCAGGGAACTGAAGCTTTCTTT
V gene: TRBV3-1/TRBV3-2; D gene: .; CDR3 length: 14; J gene: TRBJ2-1; clone size: .; CDR3 protein: CASSHAVGANEQFF; CDR3 DNA: TGTGCCAGCAGCCACGCCGTGGGGGCGAATGAGCAGTTCTTC
V gene: TRBV7-2; D gene: TRBD2; CDR3 length: 11; J gene: TRBJ2-5; clone size: .; CDR3 protein: CATRGGETQYF; CDR3 DNA: TGTGCCACCCGGGGGGGGGAGACCCAGTACTTC
V gene: TRBV7-7; D gene: .; CDR3 length: 16; J gene: TRBJ2-2; clone size: .; CDR3 protein: CASSLGSGSGTGELFF; CDR3 DNA: TGTGCTAGCAGCTTAGGGTCCGGGTCGGGCACCGGGGAGCTGTTTTTT
V gene: TRBV29-1; D gene: TRBD1; CDR3 length: 15; J gene: TRBJ2-2; clone size: .; CDR3 protein: CSVLGQGGVTGELFF; CDR3 DNA: TGCAGCGTCCTGGGACAGGGGGGGGTTACCGGGGAGCTGTTTTTT
V gene: TRBV6-5; D gene: .; CDR3 length: 15; J gene: TRBJ2-1; clone size: .; CDR3 protein: CASSYAKQGIREQFF; CDR3 DNA: TGTGCCAGCAGTTACGCAAAACAGGGAATAAGGGAGCAGTTCTTC
V gene: TRBV18; D gene: TRBD1; CDR3 length: 15; J gene: TRBJ1-2; clone size: .; CDR3 protein: CASSPGRDRYYGYTF; CDR3 DNA: TGTGCCAGCTCACCTGGCAGGGACAGATACTATGGCTACACCTTC
V gene: TRBV19; D gene: TRBD2; CDR3 length: 15; J gene: TRBJ2-1; clone size: .; CDR3 protein: CASSKLAGGAGEQFF; CDR3 DNA: TGTGCCAGTAGCAAACTAGCGGGGGGAGCGGGTGAGCAGTTCTTC
V gene: TRBV9; D gene: .; CDR3 length: 15; J gene: TRBJ1-3; clone size: .; CDR3 protein: CASSVAGDSGNTIYF; CDR3 DNA: TGTGCCAGCAGCGTAGCTGGAGACTCTGGAAACACCATATATTTT
V gene: TRBV7-3; D gene: TRBD2; CDR3 length: 15; J gene: TRBJ2-1; clone size: .; CDR3 protein: CASSLIGGAYNEQFF; CDR3 DNA: TGTGCCAGCAGCTTAATTGGGGGGGCCTACAATGAGCAGTTCTTC
V gene: TRBV23-1; D gene: TRBD1; CDR3 length: 16; J gene: TRBJ1-2; clone size: .; CDR3 protein: CARTTGQGVANYGYTF; CDR3 DNA: TGCGCCAGGACTACCGGACAGGGGGTAGCAAACTATGGCTACACCTTC
V gene: TRBV6-5; D gene: TRBD1; CDR3 length: 13; J gene: TRBJ2-7; clone size: once; CDR3 protein: CASTGTGVHEQYF; CDR3 DNA: TGTGCCAGCACCGGGACAGGTGTCCACGAGCAGTACTTC
V gene: TRBV10-3; D gene: .; CDR3 length: 17; J gene: TRBJ1-2; clone size: .; CDR3 protein: CAISESTGPLANYGYTF; CDR3 DNA: TGTGCCATCAGTGAGTCAACAGGGCCACTAGCTAACTATGGCTACACCTTC
V gene: TRBV28; D gene: TRBD1; CDR3 length: 16; J gene: TRBJ2-1; clone size: .; CDR3 protein: CASSPRDRGSYNEQFF; CDR3 DNA: TGTGCCAGCAGTCCCAGGGACAGGGGCTCCTACAATGAGCAGTTCTTC
V gene: TRBV7-2; D gene: .; CDR3 length: 15; J gene: TRBJ1-5; clone size: .; CDR3 protein: CASSLVDSLNQPQHF; CDR3 DNA: TGTGCCAGCAGCTTAGTAGACAGCCTAAATCAGCCCCAGCATTTT
V gene: TRBV29-1; D gene: .; CDR3 length: 12; J gene: TRBJ1-1; clone size: .; CDR3 protein: CSGARVDTEAFF; CDR3 DNA: TGCAGCGGTGCCAGGGTGGACACTGAAGCTTTCTTT
V gene: TRBV5-6; D gene: .; CDR3 length: 15; J gene: TRBJ2-3; clone size: .; CDR3 protein: CASSTLLSSTDTQYF; CDR3 DNA: TGTGCCAGCAGCACCCTACTTTCTAGCACAGATACGCAGTATTTT
V gene: TRBV5-1; D gene: TRBD1; CDR3 length: 15; J gene: TRBJ2-3; clone size: .; CDR3 protein: CASSPGTGATDTQYF; CDR3 DNA: TGCGCCAGCAGCCCCGGGACAGGGGCCACAGATACGCAGTATTTT
V gene: TRBV3-1/TRBV3-2; D gene: TRBD1; CDR3 length: 15; J gene: TRBJ1-2; clone size: .; CDR3 protein: CASSQGGQGLRGYTF; CDR3 DNA: TGTGCCAGCAGCCAAGGGGGACAGGGGTTACGTGGCTACACCTTC
V gene: TRBV6-5; D gene: TRBD1; CDR3 length: 15; J gene: TRBJ1-1; clone size: .; CDR3 protein: CASRQLRGRGTEAFF; CDR3 DNA: TGTGCCAGCAGACAACTCAGGGGGCGCGGAACTGAAGCTTTCTTT
V gene: TRBV5-5; D gene: .; CDR3 length: 16; J gene: TRBJ1-3; clone size: .; CDR3 protein: CASSLFLSPSGNTIYF; CDR3 DNA: TGTGCCAGCAGCTTGTTTCTATCCCCGTCTGGAAACACCATATATTTT
V gene: TRBV7-9; D gene: TRBD2; CDR3 length: 17; J gene: TRBJ2-7; clone size: .; CDR3 protein: CASSLTSGGPNSYEQYF; CDR3 DNA: TGTGCCAGCAGCTTAACTAGCGGGGGGCCGAACTCCTACGAGCAGTACTTC
V gene: TRBV7-2; D gene: TRBD1; CDR3 length: 16; J gene: TRBJ2-2; clone size: .; CDR3 protein: CASSLQADRGIGELFF; CDR3 DNA: TGTGCCAGCAGCTTACAGGCAGACAGGGGTATCGGGGAGCTGTTTTTT
V gene: TRBV6-2/TRBV6-3; D gene: TRBD1; CDR3 length: 15; J gene: TRBJ1-5; clone size: .; CDR3 protein: CASSYEGQYNQPQHF; CDR3 DNA: TGTGCCAGCAGTTACGAGGGACAGTATAATCAGCCCCAGCATTTT
V gene: TRBV15; D gene: .; CDR3 length: 14; J gene: TRBJ1-2; clone size: .; CDR3 protein: CATSGRGDGYGYTF; CDR3 DNA: TGTGCCACCAGCGGACGCGGGGACGGCTATGGCTACACCTTC
V gene: TRBV6-5; D gene: TRBD1; CDR3 length: 15; J gene: TRBJ1-6; clone size: .; CDR3 protein: CASSRQGAVNSPLHF; CDR3 DNA: TGTGCCAGCAGTAGACAGGGGGCGGTTAATTCACCCCTCCACTTT
V gene: TRBV7-2; D gene: TRBD1; CDR3 length: 14; J gene: TRBJ2-7; clone size: .; CDR3 protein: CASKLDRVPYEQYF; CDR3 DNA: TGTGCCAGCAAGTTGGACAGGGTTCCCTACGAGCAGTACTTC
V gene: TRBV4-1; D gene: TRBD2; CDR3 length: 15; J gene: TRBJ2-1; clone size: .; CDR3 protein: CASSQRTSGYNEQFF; CDR3 DNA: TGCGCCAGCAGCCAGAGGACTAGCGGTTACAATGAGCAGTTCTTC
V gene: TRBV27; D gene: TRBD2; CDR3 length: 16; J gene: TRBJ2-1; clone size: .; CDR3 protein: CASTAGWGGSYNEQFF; CDR3 DNA: TGTGCCAGCACCGCCGGTTGGGGGGGCTCCTACAATGAGCAGTTCTTC
V gene: TRBV28; D gene: .; CDR3 length: 15; J gene: TRBJ1-4; clone size: .; CDR3 protein: CASSFSGATNEKLFF; CDR3 DNA: TGTGCCAGCAGTTTTTCCGGTGCAACTAATGAAAAACTGTTTTTT
V gene: TRBV6-6; D gene: .; CDR3 length: 14; J gene: TRBJ1-4; clone size: .; CDR3 protein: CASSPPGGNEKLFF; CDR3 DNA: TGTGCCAGCAGTCCCCCCGGCGGCAATGAAAAACTGTTTTTT